Listed here are 32 T cell receptor beta chains from one sample, sequenced in a study of T-cell reconstitution after alpha-beta-depleted transplantation in children. The authors prepared the TCRbeta library with unique molecular identifiers. TCRdb called the PCR reads again in MiXCR, with one record for every CDR3 protein. The sample records around 300,000 distinct CDR3 sequences, 9.5% to 13% being singletons. This material consisted of peripheral blood, taken 180 days after TCRalphabeta/CD19-depleted stem cell transplant. These receptors were collected from a male patient between 2 and 15 years old who had a stem cell transplant for chronic granulomatous disease, so the T cells may come from the graft donor.

This clonotype showed up many times. This chain links TRBV7-2 with TRBJ2-3, with 13 bases aligning to TRBD2. Germline CDR1 is SGHTA and CDR2 is FQGNSA. The ends lost 3 bases at V and 6 bases at J; junction bases unmatched: 6. There are 16 residues in the CDR3. The CDR3: CASSLGTSGARDTQYF. The CDR3 coding sequence is TGTGCCAGCAGCTTGGGGACTAGCGGGGCCCGGGATACGCAGTATTTT.

This clonotype appeared many times. The V call is TRBV30, the J call TRBJ2-7; the D is unclear. Trimming stripped 1 base from V and 4 bases from J, with 8 bases between. This CDR3 has 12 residues. CDR1 is GTSNPN and CDR2 is SVGIG in the germline V gene (reference sequence). For the CDR3, the DNA is TGTGCCTGGAGTGAGTATGGGTACGAGCAGTACTTC. Its protein is CAWSEYGYEQYF. Together with reference TRBV30 and TRBJ2-7, the CDR3 gives the full variable domain: SQTIHQWPATLVQPVGSPLSLECTVEGTSNPNLYWYRQAAGRGLQLLFYSVGIGQISSEVPQNLSASRPQDRQFILSSKKLLLSDSGFYLCAWSEYGYEQYFGPGTRLTVT.

In its sample, this clonotype was seen many times. The rearrangement links TRBV20-1 to TRBJ2-5, with 12 bases identical to TRBD1. Germline CDR1 DFQATT, CDR2 SNEGSKA (reference sequence). The trim removed 2 bases at V and 5 bases at J, leaving 6 bases unmatched. The CDR3 has 15 amino acids. This chain's CDR3 is CSARTGTGGVETQYF. CDR3 coding DNA: TGCAGTGCTAGAACCGGGACAGGGGGCGTGGAGACCCAGTACTTC.

This clonotype was seen at least ten times. The J gene is TRBJ2-1, the V gene TRBV20-1, with a weak D call TRBD1 (6 bases). Trimming cost V 0 bases and J 10 bases, with 19 bases left between them. The CDR3 has 15 amino acids. The germline V gene has CDR1 DFQATT and CDR2 SNEGSKA (reference sequence). The chain's CDR3 is CSARDSTGQSGEQFF. CDR3 bases: TGCAGTGCTAGAGACTCTACGGGACAATCGGGGGAGCAGTTCTTC.

This clonotype was recorded a few times. The chain employs TRBV27 and TRBJ2-5, with D hard to call. Trimming took off 3 bases at V and 9 bases at J, with 14 bases between the two ends. This CDR3 has 13 amino acids. CDR1 and CDR2 from the germline V gene are MNHEY and SMNVEV (reference sequence). Here the CDR3 reads CASSLGRRLAQYF. CDR3 nucleotides: TGTGCCAGCAGTTTGGGTAGGCGGCTGGCCCAGTACTTC.

In this sample, this clonotype turned up many times. The rearrangement joins TRBV7-6 to TRBJ2-3; 8 bases are a match to TRBD2. Germline CDR1 and CDR2: SGHVS and FNYEAQ. This CDR3 contains 16 residues. The V and J ends lost 2 bases and 6 bases, in that order; junction bases with no gene match: 10. CDR3 sequence (DNA): TGTGCCAGCAGCTTAATCCCCGGACTAGCTCCCGATACGCAGTATTTT. Residues: CASSLIPGLAPDTQYF.

In its sample, this clonotype was seen many times. This chain uses TRBV20-1 with TRBJ2-1; 7 bases map to TRBD2. This CDR3 is 14 amino acids long. The V gene's germline CDR1 is DFQATT and CDR2 SNEGSKA (reference sequence). V gave up 6 bases and J gave up 4 bases; unmatched junction bases: 9. CDR3 nucleotide sequence: TGCAGTGCCCCCCGAGTGGGGGGGTACAATGAGCAGTTCTTC. Residues: CSAPRVGGYNEQFF.

This clonotype was seen repeatedly, ten times or more. The chain is built from TRBV28 and TRBJ2-3, with a possible D match to TRBD1 (5 bases). Germline V gene data show CDR1 as MDHEN and CDR2 as SYDVKM. The CDR3 extends over 13 amino acids. V gave up 3 bases and J gave up 7 bases, with 11 bases separating them. CDR3 protein: CASSFSQGNTQYF. The CDR3 region has the DNA TGTGCCAGCAGTTTCTCCCAGGGAAATACGCAGTATTTT.

This clonotype was recorded many times. J is TRBJ1-1 and V is TRBV6-5, with TRBD1 as a possible D gene (5 bases). The length of the CDR3 is 15 residues. The germline V gene has CDR1 MNHEY and CDR2 SVGAGI. V lost 2 bases to trimming and J lost 4 bases, with 14 bases between them. The CDR3 spells CASSYQDPDITEAFF. CDR3 DNA: TGTGCCAGCAGTTACCAAGACCCGGACATCACTGAAGCTTTCTTT.

This clonotype was seen ten or more times. V usage is TRBV7-9 and J usage is TRBJ2-2; D ambiguous. The germline V gene encodes CDR1 SEHNR and CDR2 FQNEAQ (reference sequence). Trimming removed 2 bases at V and 4 bases at J, with 5 bases between. The CDR3 is made up of 13 amino acids. The chain's CDR3 is CASSLQSTGELFF. The CDR3 DNA reads as TGTGCCAGCAGCTTACAGAGCACCGGGGAGCTGTTTTTT.

This clonotype was seen many times. The chain combines TRBV4-3 with TRBJ2-2; D not certain. Germline V gene lookup returns CDR1 LGHNA and CDR2 YSLEER. The CDR3 has 13 amino acids. V was shortened by 4 bases and J by 5 bases, with 8 bases between the two germline ends. The CDR3 protein is CASSPELTGELFF. The CDR3 DNA follows: TGCGCCAGCAGCCCCGAATTGACCGGGGAGCTGTTTTTT.

This clonotype was picked up many times. The V call is TRBV15, the J call TRBJ2-2; D perhaps matches TRBD2 (6 bases). In germline, CDR1 is LNHNV, CDR2 YYDKDF (reference sequence). The CDR3 covers 16 residues. V was shortened by 1 base and J by 1 base, with 10 bases between the two germline ends. For the CDR3, the DNA is TGTGCCACCAGCAGAGGACTAGTGGGGAACACCGGGGAGCTGTTTTTT. The encoded protein is CATSRGLVGNTGELFF.

This clonotype was seen at least ten times. The chain employs TRBV12-3 or TRBV12-4 and TRBJ2-3; the D is unclear. This CDR3 is built from 14 residues. The V end lost 4 bases, the J end lost 3 bases, and 11 bases lay between the germline ends. The CDR3, as DNA: TGTGCCAGCAGTTGGAAGGGTACAACAGATACGCAGTATTTT. Translating it yields CASSWKGTTDTQYF.

This clonotype was counted at least ten times. This sequence joins TRBV7-2 and TRBJ2-3, with D perhaps being TRBD1 or TRBD2 (6 bases each). Trimming took 4 bases from V and 3 from J, leaving 20 bases between them. Per germline, CDR1 SGHTA and CDR2 FQGNSA. CDR3 length equals 17 residues. CDR3: CASSSIGGWGRTDTQYF. CDR3 nucleotides: TGTGCCAGCAGCTCAATAGGGGGGTGGGGGAGGACAGATACGCAGTATTTT. Combining the CDR3 with reference TRBV7-2 and TRBJ2-3 gives the whole variable domain GAGVSQSPSNKVTEKGKDVELRCDPISGHTALYWYRQSLGQGLEFLIYFQGNSAPDKSGLPSDRFSAERTGGSVSTLTIQRTQQEDSAVYLCASSSIGGWGRTDTQYFGPGTRLTVL.

This clonotype was seen repeatedly, ten times or more. The chain has TRBV27 and TRBJ1-5; D is ambiguous. The length of the CDR3 is 14 residues. Deletions cut 2 bases from V and 2 bases from J, with 7 bases between. The germline V gene encodes CDR1 MNHEY and CDR2 SMNVEV (reference sequence). CDR3 nucleotides: TGTGCCAGCAGTTTACGGGGAGGCAATCAGCCCCAGCATTTT. It codes for CASSLRGGNQPQHF.

This clonotype was counted ten times or more. V gene TRBV29-1 combines with J gene TRBJ2-4; D gene unclear. The CDR3 spans 15 residues. Trimming removed 4 bases from V and 0 bases from J, with 13 bases in between. The germline gives CDR1 SQVTM, CDR2 ANQGSEA. Here the CDR3 DNA reads TGCAGCGTTGTTGAAGACTCTTTAGCCAAAAACATTCAGTACTTC. Residues: CSVVEDSLAKNIQYF.

Regarding this clonotype: This clone may be a read error of a much larger clone one base away. The conserved final phenylalanine or tryptophan is absent from the CDR3, which likely points to a read error. The chain has TRBV6-5 and TRBJ2-5; the D gene is possibly TRBD1 (5 bases). The germline CDR1 and CDR2 sequences are MNHEY and SVGAGI. Trimming took off 0 bases at V and 1 base at J, with 6 bases between the two ends. This CDR3 spans 14 amino acids. The CDR3 region has the DNA TGTGCCAGCAGTTACTCGACAGCCCAAGAGACCCAGTACTAC. It translates to CASSYSTAQETQYY.

This clonotype has ten or more counts. V is TRBV5-5 and J is TRBJ1-3; D ambiguous. The CDR3 extends over 15 amino acids. Per the germline V gene, CDR1 is SGHKS and CDR2 is YYEKEE (reference sequence). Trimming stripped 5 bases from V and 0 bases from J, with 12 bases between. The CDR3: CASRAGPSSGNTIYF. DNA for the CDR3: TGTGCCAGCAGGGCCGGGCCAAGCTCTGGAAACACCATATATTTT.

In this sample, this clonotype turned up once. This sequence may be a read error, since a much larger clone differs from it by one base. The chain combines TRBV29-1 with TRBJ2-7; no reliable D call. In germline, CDR1 is SQVTM, CDR2 ANQGSEA. V lost 0 bases, J lost 2 bases, and 5 bases lay in between. This CDR3 region has 12 residues. CDR3 bases: TGCAGCGTTGAAGACATCACCTACGAGCAGTACTTC. Its protein is CSVEDITYEQYF.

This clonotype was detected only a few times. The J gene is TRBJ2-3, the V gene TRBV30, with 9 bases fitting TRBD2. V shed 1 base, J shed 3 bases, and the junction held 8 bases outside the gene matches. CDR3 length: 16 residues. Germline V gene lookup returns CDR1 GTSNPN and CDR2 SVGIG (reference sequence). The CDR3 DNA reads as TGTGCCTGGAGTGGGGGGGTAGCGGGAGCAACAGATACGCAGTATTTT. Protein: CAWSGGVAGATDTQYF.

This clonotype was observed at least ten times. CDR3 sequence reads: CASSQVGRDYGYTF. CDR3 nucleotide sequence: TGCGCCAGCAGCCAAGTTGGGCGGGACTATGGCTACACCTTC. The V gene is TRBV4-1, the J gene TRBJ1-2; D unclear. Looked up from germline, CDR1 is MGHRA and CDR2 is YSYEKL. This CDR3 has 14 residues. With 1 base removed from V and 3 bases from J, the gap between germline ends came to 9 bases.

As to this clonotype: This sequence may be a read error, since a much larger clone differs from it by one base. The rearrangement joins TRBV9 to TRBJ2-1; D gene unclear. CDR3 size: 13 residues. The V gene lost 0 bases and the J gene lost 15 bases, with 16 bases spanning the gap. Per germline, CDR1 SGDLS and CDR2 YYNGEE. The CDR3 nucleotides read TGTGCCAGCAGCGTAGAGCCCAAGTATCCGCGGTTCTTC. This translates into CASSVEPKYPRFF.

This clonotype was recorded at least ten times. The chain recombines TRBV18 with TRBJ2-1; 12 bases line up with TRBD2. V shed 3 bases and J 4 bases; nucleotides not matched to a gene: 4. CDR3 length: 16 residues. The germline gives CDR1 KGHSH, CDR2 LQKENI. The CDR3, as DNA: TGTGCCAGCTCACCGAGGACTAGCGGGATGTACAATGAGCAGTTCTTC. This translates into CASSPRTSGMYNEQFF.

This clonotype showed up many times. The V gene is TRBV5-4, the J gene TRBJ1-2, with TRBD1 as a possible D gene (5 bases). This CDR3 contains 12 residues. V was trimmed by 4 bases and J by 5 bases, leaving 9 bases between them. CDR1 is SGHNT, CDR2 YYREEE, per germline (reference sequence). The CDR3 loop is CASSETDYGYTF. DNA for the CDR3: TGTGCCAGCAGCGAGACAGATTATGGCTACACCTTC.

This clonotype has a count of ten or more. The V and J genes are TRBV9 and TRBJ2-5; the match to TRBD2 covers 7 bases. V gave up 0 bases and J gave up 5 bases; unmatched junction bases: 13. The CDR3 runs 17 residues. Germline-derived CDR1 and CDR2 are SGDLS and YYNGEE. The CDR3 sequence is CASSVAGAGDPRETQYF. The CDR3 nucleotides are TGTGCCAGCAGCGTAGCTGGGGCGGGAGACCCGAGGGAGACCCAGTACTTC.

This clonotype was counted between two and nine times. This sequence joins TRBV11-2 and TRBJ2-2, with 11 nucleotides matching TRBD2. Losses at the gene ends were 1 base for V and 0 bases for J; bases not matched to a gene: 4. The germline CDR1 and CDR2 sequences are SGHAT and FQNNGV. The CDR3 extends over 18 amino acids. Here the CDR3 reads CASSLVSGGGTNTGELFF. The CDR3 DNA follows: TGTGCCAGCAGCTTAGTTAGCGGGGGGGGGACGAACACCGGGGAGCTGTTTTTT.

This clonotype has at least ten counts. The chain carries TRBV11-2 and TRBJ2-3; D ambiguous. This CDR3 comprises 18 residues. From germline, CDR1 is SGHAT and CDR2 FQNNGV. Trimming cost V 3 bases and J 5 bases, with 24 bases left between them. CDR3 sequence reads: CASSFRQKLGVRGDTQYF. CDR3 bases: TGTGCCAGCAGCTTCCGTCAGAAGTTAGGCGTCCGAGGAGATACGCAGTATTTT.

Many counts were recorded for this clonotype. Here the CDR3 reads CASSSKRDSYEQYF. The CDR3 DNA sequence: TGCGCCAGCAGCAGCAAGCGGGACTCCTACGAGCAGTACTTC. This sequence joins TRBV5-1 and TRBJ2-7; 7 positions match TRBD2. This CDR3 comprises 14 residues. Germline V gene data show CDR1 as SGHRS and CDR2 as YFSETQ. The J segment lost 0 bases and the V segment lost 4 bases, leaving 4 bases of the junction unmatched. Using reference TRBV5-1 and TRBJ2-7 for the parts outside the CDR3, the full variable domain is KAGVTQTPRYLIKTRGQQVTLSCSPISGHRSVSWYQQTPGQGLQFLFEYFSETQRNKGNFPGRFSGRQFSNSRSEMNVSTLELGDSALYLCASSSKRDSYEQYFGPGTRLTVT.

This clonotype was detected many times. The chain uses TRBV12-3 or TRBV12-4 and TRBJ2-7, with 10 nucleotides matching TRBD1. V shed 5 bases, J shed 7 bases, and the junction held 8 bases outside the gene matches. This CDR3 has 14 amino acids. CDR3: CASSPTGGAGEQYF. CDR3 bases: TGTGCCAGCAGTCCGACAGGGGGCGCGGGGGAGCAGTACTTC.

At least ten counts were recorded for this clonotype. The CDR3 sequence is CASSFMGTGGIQETQYF. The CDR3 DNA is TGTGCCAGCAGCTTTATGGGTACAGGGGGAATCCAAGAGACCCAGTACTTC. The chain carries TRBV7-9 and TRBJ2-5; 8 nucleotides match TRBD1. V dropped 3 bases and J dropped 1; count of bases not matched to a gene: 10. The germline V gene has CDR1 SEHNR and CDR2 FQNEAQ (reference sequence). This CDR3 region has 17 residues.

This clonotype was picked up many times. The chain links TRBV7-9 to TRBJ2-3; D unclear. The V end was cut by 0 bases, the J end by 3 bases, with 7 bases between. The germline V gene has CDR1 SEHNR and CDR2 FQNEAQ (reference sequence). CDR3 length equals 14 residues. CDR3 sequence: CASSLAQSTDTQYF. CDR3 nucleotides: TGTGCCAGCAGCTTAGCCCAGAGTACAGATACGCAGTATTTT.

The table lists this clonotype with many counts. V and J are TRBV12-3 or TRBV12-4 and TRBJ2-1, with 14 bases aligning to TRBD2. The CDR3 sequence is 17 residues long. Trimming cost V 5 bases and J 3 bases; bases outside gene matches: 6. DNA of the CDR3: TGTGCCAGCAGTCCCTCCGGACTAGCGGGAGGCTACAATGAGCAGTTCTTC. This translates into CASSPSGLAGGYNEQFF.